This TCR beta chain was obtained from a study of cytomegalovirus exposure and HLA in healthy donors. PCR used 60 Vbeta primers and 13 Jbeta primers. Clones were read by immunoSEQ multiplex PCR, and TCRdb kept only the in-frame ones, dropping some. The sample lists about 110,000 clones; roughly 14% were seen once. This clone appeared a few times. Its antigen is unidentified. Germline V gene data show CDR1 as MNHEY and CDR2 as SVGAGI. This CDR3 spans 15 amino acids. The V end was cut by 0 bases, the J end by 2 bases, with 11 bases between. General study results and limits: Available immune exposure information was restricted to CMV serostatus only. Sequences of the TCR beta chain were said to predict the HLA-A and HLA-B alleles of most subjects accurately. V- and J-gene trimming in TCR beta was tied to a missense DCLRE1C variant by an analysis performed later. Researchers reported in a later analysis that common viral pathogens appeared linked to several top clusters.

The sequence was collected from a woman between 18 and 29 years old in good health and CMV-seronegative. The rearrangement uses TRBV6-5 and TRBJ2-7; tentative D call: TRBD2 (5 bases). What was sequenced was PBMCs. CDR3 protein: CASSYSVTGTYEQYF. CDR3 in DNA: TGTGCCAGCAGTTACTCCGTGACGGGAACCTACGAGCAGTACTTC.